Listed below are T cell receptor beta chains from one sample, sequenced in a study of T cell clones after liver transplantation. The repertoire was sequenced with immunoSEQ multiplex PCR; TCRdb's copy has only in-frame clones and lacks some. The data show about 8,900 clones, over 55% seen once. Material: CD8+ T cells from blood, obtained at the approximately 16-month timepoint. These receptors were obtained from a human patient who received a liver transplant. The graft donor may have given rise to some T cells. The CDR3 runs from the conserved cysteine through the conserved F or W. Each record gives: J gene, V gene, CDR3 protein.

j_call: TRBJ2-3
v_call: TRBV29-1
cdr3_aa: CSVEALGTSGSTDTQYF

j_call: TRBJ2-7
v_call: TRBV27
cdr3_aa: CASSISTGNYEQYF

j_call: TRBJ2-3
v_call: TRBV28
cdr3_aa: CASSEDGTLLTDTQYF

j_call: TRBJ2-7
v_call: TRBV7-9
cdr3_aa: CASSNTGQGHEQYF

j_call: TRBJ2-3
v_call: TRBV7-9
cdr3_aa: CASSAAPGTDTQYF

j_call: TRBJ2-7
v_call: TRBV19
cdr3_aa: CASKPEPGQGYEQYF

j_call: TRBJ2-7
v_call: TRBV28
cdr3_aa: CASSFRSPYEQYF

j_call: TRBJ1-2
v_call: TRBV6-5
cdr3_aa: CASRYGQGGYGYTF

j_call: TRBJ1-1
v_call: TRBV7-6
cdr3_aa: CASSPRQGIRRGAFF

j_call: TRBJ2-3
v_call: TRBV11-2
cdr3_aa: CASSLWGNTQYF

j_call: TRBJ1-1
v_call: TRBV29-1
cdr3_aa: CSAVNTEAFF

j_call: TRBJ2-5
v_call: TRBV7-7
cdr3_aa: CASSSGTGLETQYF

j_call: TRBJ2-7
v_call: TRBV5-6
cdr3_aa: CASSSAYYEQYF

j_call: TRBJ1-4
v_call: TRBV5-5
cdr3_aa: CASSFMTGDNEKLFF

j_call: TRBJ2-1
v_call: TRBV29-1
cdr3_aa: CSVKEVNEQFF

j_call: TRBJ2-5
v_call: TRBV14
cdr3_aa: CASSQAGNQETQYF

j_call: TRBJ2-1
v_call: TRBV18
cdr3_aa: CASSTGTLNEQFF

j_call: TRBJ1-4
v_call: TRBV5-1
cdr3_aa: CASSGDSTNEKLFF

j_call: TRBJ2-1
v_call: TRBV27
cdr3_aa: CASSNTGTSSYNEQFF

j_call: TRBJ1-4
v_call: TRBV4-1
cdr3_aa: CASSQEQGMANEKLFF

j_call: TRBJ1-1
v_call: TRBV23-1
cdr3_aa: CASSQSIAWGPKVANTEAFF

j_call: TRBJ1-1
v_call: TRBV29-1
cdr3_aa: CSVGGAEGEAFF

j_call: TRBJ2-5
v_call: TRBV6-1
cdr3_aa: CASSEGQEGAQETQYF

j_call: TRBJ1-3
v_call: TRBV5-1
cdr3_aa: CASSTGQASGNTIYF

j_call: TRBJ1-1
v_call: TRBV7-9
cdr3_aa: CASSPLAMGTEAFF

j_call: TRBJ2-1
v_call: TRBV7-8
cdr3_aa: CASSLGWQGSYNEQFF

j_call: TRBJ1-1
v_call: TRBV29-1
cdr3_aa: CSVDVDTEAFF

j_call: TRBJ2-1
v_call: TRBV5-1
cdr3_aa: CANSSVPLATYNEQFF

j_call: TRBJ2-3
v_call: TRBV5-1
cdr3_aa: CASSRTGTTDTQYF

j_call: TRBJ2-7
v_call: TRBV5-8
cdr3_aa: CASSLAGEINEQYF

j_call: TRBJ1-5
v_call: TRBV28
cdr3_aa: CASSSRTGGNQPQHF

j_call: TRBJ2-1
v_call: TRBV2
cdr3_aa: CASSESSYNEQFF

j_call: TRBJ2-1
v_call: TRBV25-1
cdr3_aa: CASSYPGQNYNEQFF

j_call: TRBJ2-1
v_call: TRBV19
cdr3_aa: CASSISSGGAGEQFF

j_call: TRBJ1-3
v_call: TRBV6-4
cdr3_aa: CASSPGGADTIYF

j_call: TRBJ1-1
v_call: TRBV9
cdr3_aa: CASSVLGGEAFF